What follows are 24 T cell receptor beta chains derived from one specimen sequenced in a study of blood T cells in healthy people across ages. Through a sample-barcoded 5' primer and a J-beta primer mix, a second PCR was run for roughly 6 to 11 cycles. TCRdb used MiXCR to reprocess the 5' RACE reads, holding one entry per CDR3 protein. In the table there are some 1.5 million distinct CDR3 sequences, 28% of which are singletons. Sequenced input: blood. Receptors originate from a woman between 25 and 40 years old in good health.

J is TRBJ2-1 and V is TRBV20-1, with 10 bases identical to TRBD2. The CDR3 loop spans 17 amino acids. Unmatched junction bases numbered 8, after V lost 0 bases and J lost 3 bases. CDR1 is DFQATT and CDR2 is SNEGSKA in the germline V gene (reference sequence). CDR3 in DNA: TGCAGTGCTAGAGACCCCCGTTCTAGCGGGAGCTACAATGAGCAGTTCTTC. Its translation is CSARDPRSSGSYNEQFF.

Remarks on this clonotype: A much larger clone sits a single nucleotide away, making a read error possible. The J gene is TRBJ2-1, the V gene TRBV4-1, with D maybe TRBD1 (6 bases). This CDR3 has 13 residues. Per the germline V gene, CDR1 is MGHRA and CDR2 is YSYEKL. CDR3 coding DNA: TGCGCCAGCAGCCAGGGTACAGGGAATGAGCGGTTCTTC. This codes for CASSQGTGNERFF.

The CDR3 nucleotides are TGCAGCGTTGGTCTTGGGTTGGGACAGGGGAGGAGAGAGCAGTACTTC. This sequence encodes CSVGLGLGQGRREQYF. J is TRBJ2-7 and V is TRBV29-1; 10 positions agree with TRBD1. The CDR3 sequence is 16 residues long. V dropped 4 bases and J dropped 7; count of bases not matched to a gene: 16. Looked up from germline, CDR1 is SQVTM and CDR2 is ANQGSEA.

This clonotype was detected only a few times. Its ends do not fully match the called genes, so a read error is possible. The V call is TRBV29-1, the J call TRBJ2-5; 8 bases agree with TRBD1. The CDR3 is 15 amino acids. The V gene's germline CDR1 is SQVTM and CDR2 ANQGSEA. The CDR3 here is CSVEFLGTGQKTQYF. The CDR3 coding sequence is TGCAGCGTTGAATTCTTGGGGACAGGACAAAAGACTCAGTACTTC.

Only a few counts were recorded for this clonotype. The J gene is TRBJ2-5, the V gene TRBV12-3 or TRBV12-4, with D perhaps matching TRBD1 or TRBD2 (5 bases each). The V end was cut by 8 bases, the J end by 2 bases, with 21 bases between. The CDR3 consists of 16 residues. CDR3 loop: CASRPGTLVGQETQYF. As DNA, the CDR3 is TGTGCCAGCCGACCCGGGACGCTGGTGGGACAAGAGACCCAGTACTTC.

This clonotype was recorded at least ten times. The rearrangement links TRBV6-2 or TRBV6-3 to TRBJ1-5, with 7 bases that match TRBD1. Trimming took 6 bases from V and 5 from J; bases not matched to a gene: 4. The CDR3 totals 13 residues. Per germline, CDR1 MNHEY and CDR2 SVGEGT. The chain's CDR3 is CASSVTGDQPQHF. The CDR3 region has the DNA TGTGCCAGCAGCGTCACAGGGGATCAGCCCCAGCATTTT.

With respect to this clonotype: A junction end diverges from the germline sequence, so it may reflect a read error. This chain links TRBV4-3 with TRBJ1-6; 7 bases fit TRBD1. This CDR3 comprises 15 residues. The germline V gene has CDR1 LGHNA and CDR2 YSLEER. CDR3 protein: CACSQGTRGESPLHF. The CDR3 DNA reads TGCGCCTGCAGCCAGGGAACCAGGGGGGAATCACCCCTCCACTTT.

At least ten counts were recorded for this clonotype. The chain joins TRBV6-2 or TRBV6-3 to TRBJ1-5; D might be TRBD1 (5 bases). Per the germline V gene, CDR1 is MNHEY and CDR2 is SVGEGT. V was pared by 2 bases and J by 8 bases, with 13 bases between. The CDR3 is made up of 14 amino acids. CDR3 sequence: CASSYAQAGKPQHF. Written as DNA, the CDR3 is TGTGCCAGCAGTTACGCACAGGCTGGGAAGCCCCAGCATTTT.

This clonotype was detected a few times. DNA for the CDR3: TGTGCCAGCAGTGAAGTTAGGGGACCCCCTAGGGACAAGCAGTACTTC. Translating it yields CASSEVRGPPRDKQYF. The chain is built from TRBV2 and TRBJ2-7; D perhaps matches TRBD1 (6 bases). Germline V CDR1 and CDR2: SNHLY, FYNNEI. The CDR3 contains 16 residues. V lost 1 base and J lost 8, with 21 bases in between.

The V gene is TRBV5-5, the J gene TRBJ2-2; TRBD1 matches at 9 bases. V shed 3 bases and J 4 bases; nucleotides not matched to a gene: 10. Germline V CDR1 and CDR2: SGHKS, YYEKEE (reference sequence). The CDR3 sequence is 17 residues long. DNA for the CDR3: TGTGCCAGCAGCTGGGACCCCGGACAGGGGAGCACCGGGGAGCTGTTTTTT. Residues: CASSWDPGQGSTGELFF.

The rearrangement uses TRBV10-3 and TRBJ2-1; TRBD2 matches at 8 bases. The J segment lost 1 base and the V segment lost 3 bases, leaving 2 bases of the junction unmatched. This CDR3 region has 15 residues. Germline loops: CDR1 ENHRY, CDR2 SYGVKD. The CDR3 is CAISEREGSYNEQFF. The CDR3, as DNA: TGTGCCATCAGTGAACGGGAGGGGTCCTACAATGAGCAGTTCTTC.

This chain joins TRBV20-1 and TRBJ2-4; 7 bases match TRBD1. The J call could be wrong; TRBJ2-7 is a better fit for the DNA end. The CDR3 is 14 residues long. Germline V gives CDR1 DFQATT, CDR2 SNEGSKA (reference sequence). The CDR3 protein is CSARDRQGAYEQYF. CDR3 in DNA: TGCAGTGCTAGAGATCGACAGGGCGCCTACGAGCAGTACTTC.

The sample holds a few counts of this clonotype. This chain connects TRBV5-1 to TRBJ2-6; perhaps TRBD1 as D (6 bases). CDR1 and CDR2 from the germline V gene are SGHRS and YFSETQ. This CDR3 comprises 18 residues. Deletions cut 3 bases from V and 4 bases from J, with 20 bases between. CDR3 sequence reads: CASSSYRESTSGANVLTF. CDR3 coding DNA: TGCGCCAGCAGCTCGTACAGGGAAAGTACGTCCGGGGCCAACGTCCTGACTTTC.

Comment on this clonotype: This may come from a read error, since a much larger clone is one base off. V is TRBV20-1 and J is TRBJ2-7; D gene uncertain. V lost 5 bases to trimming and J lost 2 bases, with 13 bases between them. Germline loops: CDR1 DFQATT, CDR2 SNEGSKA (reference sequence). This CDR3 has 13 amino acids. The CDR3 region is CSAPPRFPYEQYF. As DNA, the CDR3 is TGCAGTGCTCCCCCCAGGTTCCCCTACGAGCAGTACTTC.

About this clonotype: The junction departs from germline at one end; a sequencing error may be responsible. The J gene is TRBJ2-1, the V gene TRBV11-1; D may be TRBD2 (6 bases). The CDR3 sequence is 15 residues long. Germline V gene data show CDR1 as SGHAT and CDR2 as FQDESV (reference sequence). The CDR3 DNA follows: TGTGCCAGCAGCCTAGGTTCTTTGGAGGGCAAGGAGCACTTCTTC. Translating it yields CASSLGSLEGKEHFF.

This clonotype was detected only a few times. The chain has TRBV7-9 and TRBJ1-5, with 7 bases fitting TRBD1. The junction had 8 bases not matched to a gene; V was cut back by 4 bases and J by 2 bases. CDR3 length: 16 residues. Germline CDR1 and CDR2: SEHNR and FQNEAQ (reference sequence). Here the CDR3 reads CASSYRGTEGNQPQHF. The CDR3, as DNA: TGTGCCAGCAGCTATAGAGGGACAGAGGGCAATCAGCCCCAGCATTTT.

This clonotype was picked up many times. The rearrangement uses TRBV7-2 and TRBJ2-7; no definite D call. CDR1 is SGHTA and CDR2 is FQGNSA in the germline V gene. V was shortened by 2 bases and J by 3 bases, with 5 bases between the two germline ends. This CDR3 spans 12 amino acids. The CDR3 coding sequence is TGTGCCAGCAGCTTAAATTTCTACGAGCAGTACTTC. Protein sequence: CASSLNFYEQYF.

A single count supports this clonotype. The J gene is TRBJ2-5, the V gene TRBV12-3 or TRBV12-4; D is uncertain. CDR3 length equals 13 residues. Trimming took off 3 bases at V and 11 bases at J, with 16 bases between the two ends. CDR3 loop: CASSFDVVAPQYF. In DNA form, the CDR3 reads TGTGCCAGCAGTTTCGATGTTGTAGCCCCGCAGTACTTC.

This clonotype has at least ten counts. The junction differs from germline at one of its ends, possibly a read error. This rearrangement joins TRBV12-3 or TRBV12-4 to TRBJ2-1, with D maybe TRBD2 (6 bases). The CDR3 consists of 14 residues. CDR3 in amino acids: CAISFQGLRNEQFF. Here the CDR3 DNA reads TGTGCCATCAGTTTTCAGGGACTGCGCAATGAGCAGTTCTTC.

With regard to this clonotype: A read error is likely, as this CDR3 ends without the conserved phenylalanine or tryptophan. The rearrangement uses TRBV4-1 and TRBJ2-3, with 9 bases that match TRBD1. This CDR3 has 16 residues. CDR1 MGHRA and CDR2 YSYEKL come from the germline V gene. Trimming removed 1 base from V and 4 bases from J; junction bases left unmatched: 6. Written as DNA, the CDR3 is TGCGCCAGCAGCCAAGCCGAACAGGGGGCCGCAGATACGCAGTATCTT. This translates into CASSQAEQGAADTQYL.

This clonotype was counted ten times or more. For the CDR3, the DNA is TGTGCCAGCAACCCCGGGACTAATACCTACGAGCAGTACTTC. It is translated as CASNPGTNTYEQYF. The chain is built from TRBV12-3 or TRBV12-4 and TRBJ2-7, with 7 bases identical to TRBD2. Trimming removed 7 bases from V and 2 bases from J; junction bases left unmatched: 8. The CDR3 covers 14 residues.

CDR3 loop: CSAREQALRTYEQYF. CDR3 bases: TGCAGTGCTAGAGAACAGGCCCTCCGCACCTACGAGCAGTACTTC. The chain joins TRBV20-1 to TRBJ2-7; D might be TRBD1 (5 bases). From germline, CDR1 is DFQATT and CDR2 SNEGSKA (reference sequence). This CDR3 contains 15 residues. The V and J ends lost 0 bases and 2 bases respectively, with 14 bases between them.

V is TRBV9 and J is TRBJ1-1; weak D call: TRBD1 (5 bases). V lost 0 bases to trimming and J lost 4 bases, with 10 bases between them. Per the germline V gene, CDR1 is SGDLS and CDR2 is YYNGEE. CDR3 size: 14 residues. The CDR3 spells CASSVALRGTEAFF. The CDR3 coding sequence is TGTGCCAGCAGCGTAGCTCTGAGGGGCACTGAAGCTTTCTTT.

The J gene is TRBJ2-4, the V gene TRBV5-1; the D gene could be TRBD1 or TRBD2 (5 bases each). The J call may be in error: the DNA end matches TRBJ2-7 better. The CDR3 sequence is 15 residues long. The germline gives CDR1 SGHRS, CDR2 YFSETQ. The CDR3 DNA reads as TGCGCCAGCAGCTTAACCGGGACCGAATCATACGAGCAGTACTTC. This translates into CASSLTGTESYEQYF.